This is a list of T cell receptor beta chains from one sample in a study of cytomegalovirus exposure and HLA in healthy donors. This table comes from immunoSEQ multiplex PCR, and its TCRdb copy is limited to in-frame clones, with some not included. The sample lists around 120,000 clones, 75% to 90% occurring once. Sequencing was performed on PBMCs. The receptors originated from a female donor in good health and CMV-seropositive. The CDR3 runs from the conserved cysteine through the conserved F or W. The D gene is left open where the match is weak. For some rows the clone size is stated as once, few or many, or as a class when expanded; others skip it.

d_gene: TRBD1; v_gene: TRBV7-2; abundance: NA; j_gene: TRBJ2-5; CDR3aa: CASSPGQGREETQYF; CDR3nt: TGTGCCAGCAGCCCCGGACAGGGGAGGGAGGAGACCCAGTACTTC
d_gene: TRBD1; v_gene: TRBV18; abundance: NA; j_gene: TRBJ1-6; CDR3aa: CASSPEQGRGPLHF; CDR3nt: TGTGCCAGCTCACCTGAACAGGGGCGTGGACCCCTCCACTTT
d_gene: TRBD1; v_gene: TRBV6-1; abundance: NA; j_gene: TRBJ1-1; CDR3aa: CASSEARALRQGWDGAFF; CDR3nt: TGTGCCAGCAGTGAAGCCCGCGCGTTACGACAGGGGTGGGACGGGGCTTTCTTT
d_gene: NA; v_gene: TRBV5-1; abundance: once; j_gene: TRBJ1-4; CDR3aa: CASTSGATNEKLFF; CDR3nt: TGCGCCAGCACCTCAGGGGCAACTAATGAAAAACTGTTTTTT
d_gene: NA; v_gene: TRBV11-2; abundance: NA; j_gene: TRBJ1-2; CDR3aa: CASSLVQGNGYTF; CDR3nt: TGTGCCAGCAGCTTAGTACAGGGTAATGGCTACACCTTC
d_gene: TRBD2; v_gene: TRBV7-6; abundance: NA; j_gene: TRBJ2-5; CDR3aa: CASSVSGGQETQYF; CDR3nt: TGTGCCAGCAGCGTAAGCGGGGGGCAAGAGACCCAGTACTTC
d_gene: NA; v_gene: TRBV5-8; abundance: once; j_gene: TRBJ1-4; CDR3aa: CASSARQFSNEKLFF; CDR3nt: TGTGCCAGCAGCGCCCGACAGTTCTCAAATGAAAAACTGTTTTTT
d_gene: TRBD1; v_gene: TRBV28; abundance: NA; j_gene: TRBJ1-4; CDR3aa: CASSTTGGGEKLFF; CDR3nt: TGTGCCAGCAGCACGACAGGGGGAGGAGAAAAACTGTTTTTT
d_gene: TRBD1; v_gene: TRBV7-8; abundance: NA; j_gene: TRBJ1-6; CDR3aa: CASSLGFSGGTQSPLHF; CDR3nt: TGTGCCAGCAGCTTAGGTTTCTCAGGGGGTACCCAATCACCCCTCCACTTT
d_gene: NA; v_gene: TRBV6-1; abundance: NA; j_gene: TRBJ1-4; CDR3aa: CASTVNRDGRKLFF; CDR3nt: TGTGCCAGCACCGTTAACAGGGACGGCCGAAAACTGTTTTTT
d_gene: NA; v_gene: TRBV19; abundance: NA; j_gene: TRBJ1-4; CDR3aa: CASSENPPGTPGEKLFF; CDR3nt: TGTGCCAGTAGTGAAAATCCACCAGGGACACCAGGGGAAAAACTGTTTTTT
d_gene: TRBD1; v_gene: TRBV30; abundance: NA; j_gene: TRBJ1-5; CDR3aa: CAWSPQGNQPQHF; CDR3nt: TGTGCCTGGAGTCCACAGGGGAATCAGCCCCAGCATTTT
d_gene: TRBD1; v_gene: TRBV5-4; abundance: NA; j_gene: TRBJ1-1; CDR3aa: CASSLATGSFSNTEAFF; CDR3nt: TGTGCCAGCAGCTTGGCGACAGGGAGTTTTTCGAATACTGAAGCTTTCTTT
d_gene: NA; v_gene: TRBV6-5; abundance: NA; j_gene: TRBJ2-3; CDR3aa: CASRLTQLPTDTQYF; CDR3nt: TGTGCCAGCAGACTGACTCAGCTCCCCACAGATACGCAGTATTTT
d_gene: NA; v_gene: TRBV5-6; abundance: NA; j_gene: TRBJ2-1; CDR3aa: CASSSGQYNEQFF; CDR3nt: TGTGCCAGCAGCTCAGGACAGTACAATGAGCAGTTCTTC
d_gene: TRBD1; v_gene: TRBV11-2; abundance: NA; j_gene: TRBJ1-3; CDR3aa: CASSSQGQDTIYF; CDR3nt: TGTGCCAGCAGCTCCCAGGGACAGGACACCATATATTTT